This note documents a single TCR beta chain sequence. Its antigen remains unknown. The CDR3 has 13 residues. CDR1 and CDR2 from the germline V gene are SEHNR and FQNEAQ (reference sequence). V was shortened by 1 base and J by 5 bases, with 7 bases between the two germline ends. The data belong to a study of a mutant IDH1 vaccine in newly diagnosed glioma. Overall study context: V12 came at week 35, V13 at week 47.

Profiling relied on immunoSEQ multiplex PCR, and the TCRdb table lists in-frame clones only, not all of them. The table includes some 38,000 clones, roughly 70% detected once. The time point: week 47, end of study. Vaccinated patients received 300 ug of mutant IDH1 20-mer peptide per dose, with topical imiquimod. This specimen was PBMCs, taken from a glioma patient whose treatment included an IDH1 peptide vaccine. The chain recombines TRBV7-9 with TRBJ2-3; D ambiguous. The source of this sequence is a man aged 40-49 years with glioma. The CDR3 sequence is CASSLGVGDTQYF. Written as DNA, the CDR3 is TGTGCCAGCAGCTTAGGCGTTGGAGATACGCAGTATTTT.